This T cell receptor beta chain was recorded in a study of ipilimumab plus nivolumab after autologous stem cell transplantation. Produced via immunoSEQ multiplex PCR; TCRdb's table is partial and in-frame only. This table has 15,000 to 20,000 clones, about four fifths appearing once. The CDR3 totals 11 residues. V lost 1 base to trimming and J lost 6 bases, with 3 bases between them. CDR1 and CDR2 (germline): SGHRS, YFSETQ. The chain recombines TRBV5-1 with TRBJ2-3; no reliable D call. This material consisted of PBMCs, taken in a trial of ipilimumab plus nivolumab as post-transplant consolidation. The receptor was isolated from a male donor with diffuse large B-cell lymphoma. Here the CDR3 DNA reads TGCGCCAGCAGCTTGAAGGATACGCAGTATTTT. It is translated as CASSLKDTQYF.